The 8 T cell receptor beta chains presented below share a single source sample, sequenced in a study of cytomegalovirus exposure and HLA in healthy donors. The study ran its PCR with 60 Vbeta and 13 Jbeta primers. The table came from immunoSEQ multiplex PCR; TCRdb's copy has only in-frame clones and leaves some out. There are fewer than 50,000 clones in the sample; 66% occur only once, and about 17% lies in the top ten. Input material: PBMCs. These receptors all come from a man in his fifties or sixties in good health and CMV-seropositive.

The V gene is TRBV29-1, the J gene TRBJ2-1; 8 bases match TRBD1. With V trimmed by 4 bases and J by 4 bases, 9 bases remained unmatched. The germline gives CDR1 SQVTM, CDR2 ANQGSEA. The CDR3 loop spans 15 amino acids. CDR3 sequence (DNA): TGCAGCGTTGCTCCTGGGACAGGAGGGTACAATGAGCAGTTCTTC. This gives the protein CSVAPGTGGYNEQFF.

The V call is TRBV5-1, the J call TRBJ2-2; TRBD1 matches 10 bases. The CDR3 runs 15 residues. V lost 4 bases and J lost 5; bases outside the gene matches: 5. Germline V gene sequence: CDR1 SGHRS, CDR2 YFSETQ. This chain's CDR3 is CASSPGQGGTGELFF. The CDR3 nucleotides are TGCGCCAGCAGCCCCGGACAGGGGGGAACCGGGGAGCTGTTTTTT.

As to this clone: This sample also contains other DNA sequences that code for the same CDR3. The rearrangement uses TRBV29-1 and TRBJ1-1; D perhaps matches TRBD1 (5 bases). Germline V lookup: CDR1 SQVTM, CDR2 ANQGSEA. The CDR3 contains 11 residues. V was pared by 7 bases and J by 2 bases, with 8 bases between. The CDR3 protein is CSGQGNTEAFF. The CDR3 nucleotides read TGCAGCGGGCAGGGTAACACTGAAGCTTTCTTT. The whole variable domain, filled in from reference TRBV29-1 and TRBJ1-1, reads SAVISQKPSRDICQRGTSLTIQCQVDSQVTMMFWYRQQPGQSLTLIATANQGSEATYESGFVIDKFPISRPNLTFSTLTVSNMSPEDSSIYLCSGQGNTEAFFGQGTRLTVV.

The V call is TRBV9, the J call TRBJ2-7; D unclear. Trimming left V 2 bases short and J 4 bases short, with 13 bases between. Germline CDR1 and CDR2: SGDLS and YYNGEE. The CDR3 covers 14 residues. Written as DNA, the CDR3 is TGTGCCAGCAGCGTGTCAGATAAGTTATACGAGCAGTACTTC. Translated: CASSVSDKLYEQYF. Full variable domain (remainder filled in from reference TRBV9 and TRBJ2-7): DSGVTQTPKHLITATGQRVTLRCSPRSGDLSVYWYQQSLDQGLQFLIQYYNGEERAKGNILERFSAQQFPDLHSELNLSSLELGDSALYFCASSVSDKLYEQYFGPGTRLTVT.

This clone was counted a few times. The chain couples TRBV2 to TRBJ1-2; 7 bases map to TRBD1. Germline V lookup: CDR1 SNHLY, CDR2 FYNNEI. This CDR3 is built from 15 residues. With 8 bases clipped from V and 1 base from J, the junction kept 10 bases outside the gene matches. The CDR3, as DNA: TGTGCCAGCCTTGAGGAGACAGGGTTTAACTATGGCTACACCTTC. Amino acid sequence: CASLEETGFNYGYTF.

The rearrangement uses TRBV6-6 and TRBJ1-1; D possibly corresponds to TRBD1 (5 bases). In germline, CDR1 is MNHNY, CDR2 SVGAGI (reference sequence). The CDR3 has 11 residues. Trimming pared 6 bases from V and 7 bases from J, leaving 9 bases between. CDR3: CASRPTGEAFF. The CDR3 nucleotides are TGTGCCAGCAGGCCAACAGGTGAAGCTTTCTTT.

The chain links TRBV29-1 to TRBJ2-1; 8 bases line up with TRBD2. Losses at the gene ends were 4 bases for V and 6 bases for J; bases not matched to a gene: 5. CDR1 is SQVTM, CDR2 ANQGSEA, per germline. The CDR3 runs to 13 residues. In nucleotides, the CDR3 is TGCAGCGTTGTGGGACTAGTCAGCAATGAGCAGTTCTTC. Residues: CSVVGLVSNEQFF.

The chain couples TRBV5-4 to TRBJ1-1; 8 bases fit TRBD1. From germline, CDR1 is SGHNT and CDR2 YYREEE (reference sequence). Losses at the gene ends were 0 bases for V and 4 bases for J; bases not matched to a gene: 5. This CDR3 spans 15 amino acids. CDR3 loop: CASSLGRGRFTEAFF. The CDR3 region has the DNA TGTGCCAGCAGCTTGGGCAGGGGGCGGTTCACTGAAGCTTTCTTT.